A selection of T cell receptor beta chains follows, all from one sample in a study of vaccination and CD4 T cells after COVID-19. These TCRs' antigens remain unknown. TCRdb reprocessed the PCR reads with MiXCR, giving one entry per CDR3 protein. The top ten clones hold less than 7.5% of a sample with 12,000 to 15,000 distinct CDR3 sequences, about 55% of them seen once. The sample consisted of CD4+ T cells from blood, cultured in vitro. The origin of the receptors is a human donor who had recovered from COVID-19. The CDR3 runs from the conserved cysteine through the conserved F or W. A D gene is named only where the DNA matches it firmly. For some rows the clone size is stated as once, few or many, or as a class when expanded; others skip it.

clone_size: -; d_call: -; j_call: TRBJ2-7; v_call: TRBV15; cdr3_aa: CATSRERGGYEQYF; cdr3_nt: TGTGCCACCAGCAGAGAACGTGGGGGGTACGAGCAGTACTTC
clone_size: -; d_call: -; j_call: TRBJ2-1; v_call: TRBV20-1; cdr3_aa: CSARVRSGPYNEQFF; cdr3_nt: TGCAGTGCTAGAGTGAGAAGCGGACCATACAATGAGCAGTTCTTC
clone_size: -; d_call: -; j_call: TRBJ2-2; v_call: TRBV6-4; cdr3_aa: CASRTDQGRMGELFF; cdr3_nt: TGTGCCAGCAGGACCGACCAGGGGCGAATGGGGGAGCTGTTTTTT
clone_size: -; d_call: TRBD2; j_call: TRBJ2-1; v_call: TRBV20-1; cdr3_aa: CSSLAGGRGEQFF; cdr3_nt: TGCAGTAGTCTAGCGGGAGGTAGAGGTGAGCAGTTCTTC
clone_size: -; d_call: -; j_call: TRBJ1-1; v_call: TRBV11-2; cdr3_aa: CASSRILTTEAFF; cdr3_nt: TGTGCCAGCAGCCGGATTTTGACCACTGAAGCTTTCTTT
clone_size: few; d_call: TRBD1; j_call: TRBJ1-4; v_call: TRBV20-1; cdr3_aa: CSARAPPDRGYEKLFF; cdr3_nt: TGCAGTGCTAGAGCCCCCCCGGACAGGGGCTATGAAAAACTGTTTTTT
clone_size: -; d_call: -; j_call: TRBJ2-5; v_call: TRBV7-2; cdr3_aa: CASSLRGDQGETQYF; cdr3_nt: TGTGCCAGCAGCTTAAGGGGCGATCAAGGAGAGACCCAGTACTTC
clone_size: once; d_call: TRBD1; j_call: TRBJ2-7; v_call: TRBV6-5; cdr3_aa: CASSYAGQGGMEQYF; cdr3_nt: TGTGCCAGCAGTTACGCGGGACAGGGAGGCATGGAGCAGTACTTC
clone_size: few; d_call: -; j_call: TRBJ1-2; v_call: TRBV7-2; cdr3_aa: CASSPSTENYGYTF; cdr3_nt: TGTGCCAGCAGCCCATCGACAGAAAACTATGGCTACACCTTC
clone_size: -; d_call: -; j_call: TRBJ2-2; v_call: TRBV11-2; cdr3_aa: CASSLTLNTGELFF; cdr3_nt: TGTGCCAGCAGCCTGACTTTAAACACCGGGGAGCTGTTTTTT
clone_size: -; d_call: TRBD2; j_call: TRBJ2-3; v_call: TRBV20-1; cdr3_aa: CSAREAIAGTDTQYF; cdr3_nt: TGCAGTGCTAGAGAGGCAATAGCGGGAACAGATACGCAGTATTTT
clone_size: once; d_call: -; j_call: TRBJ2-1; v_call: TRBV20-1; cdr3_aa: CSAPGRTYNEQFF; cdr3_nt: TGCAGTGCACCGGGACGGACCTACAATGAGCAGTTCTTC
clone_size: few; d_call: TRBD2; j_call: TRBJ2-5; v_call: TRBV2; cdr3_aa: CASSDGAGGPQETQYF; cdr3_nt: TGTGCCAGCAGCGATGGGGCGGGAGGGCCCCAAGAGACCCAGTACTTC
clone_size: -; d_call: -; j_call: TRBJ1-5; v_call: TRBV7-9; cdr3_aa: CASSSGSNQPQHF; cdr3_nt: TGTGCCAGCAGCTCGGGGAGCAATCAGCCCCAGCATTTT
clone_size: once; d_call: TRBD2; j_call: TRBJ2-7; v_call: TRBV20-1; cdr3_aa: CSAKARTSGSLDEQYF; cdr3_nt: TGCAGTGCTAAAGCCCGGACTAGCGGGAGTCTCGACGAGCAGTACTTC
clone_size: -; d_call: -; j_call: TRBJ1-5; v_call: TRBV27; cdr3_aa: CASSNRGQPQHF; cdr3_nt: TGTGCCAGCAGCAACCGGGGTCAGCCCCAGCATTTT
clone_size: once; d_call: -; j_call: TRBJ2-2; v_call: TRBV7-6; cdr3_aa: CASSFKGEGTGELFF; cdr3_nt: TGTGCCAGCAGCTTTAAGGGAGAGGGCACCGGGGAGCTGTTTTTT
clone_size: few; d_call: -; j_call: TRBJ1-1; v_call: TRBV6-4; cdr3_aa: CASRAYTGRTEAFF; cdr3_nt: TGTGCCAGCAGAGCCTATACAGGGCGCACTGAAGCTTTCTTT
clone_size: -; d_call: TRBD2; j_call: TRBJ2-7; v_call: TRBV6-5; cdr3_aa: CASSNPTSGTIYEQYF; cdr3_nt: TGTGCCAGCAGTAACCCGACTAGCGGCACTATCTACGAGCAGTACTTC
clone_size: -; d_call: -; j_call: TRBJ1-1; v_call: TRBV28; cdr3_aa: CVSNIRDTTEAFF; cdr3_nt: TGTGTCAGCAATATACGGGACACCACTGAAGCTTTCTTT
clone_size: few; d_call: TRBD1; j_call: TRBJ2-2; v_call: TRBV5-1; cdr3_aa: CASSFGQGAGELFF; cdr3_nt: TGCGCCAGCAGCTTTGGACAGGGGGCCGGGGAGCTGTTTTTT
clone_size: -; d_call: TRBD1; j_call: TRBJ1-2; v_call: TRBV20-1; cdr3_aa: CSAMQGEANYGYTF; cdr3_nt: TGCAGTGCAATGCAGGGGGAAGCTAACTATGGCTACACCTTC
clone_size: -; d_call: -; j_call: TRBJ1-4; v_call: TRBV7-3; cdr3_aa: CASSLRQLFF; cdr3_nt: TGTGCCAGCAGCTTAAGACAACTGTTTTTT
clone_size: -; d_call: -; j_call: TRBJ1-1; v_call: TRBV27; cdr3_aa: CASSSSTLNTEAFF; cdr3_nt: TGTGCCAGCAGTTCCTCGACTTTGAACACTGAAGCTTTCTTT
clone_size: once; d_call: -; j_call: TRBJ2-1; v_call: TRBV21-1; cdr3_aa: CASSKARGLAGGGEQFF; cdr3_nt: TGTGCCAGCAGCAAAGCCCGAGGACTAGCGGGAGGGGGTGAGCAGTTCTTC
clone_size: -; d_call: -; j_call: TRBJ1-1; v_call: TRBV20-1; cdr3_aa: CSARDLAVNTEAFF; cdr3_nt: TGCAGTGCTAGAGATCTAGCTGTCAACACTGAAGCTTTCTTT
clone_size: -; d_call: -; j_call: TRBJ1-2; v_call: TRBV6-1; cdr3_aa: CASRQSGGESGYTF; cdr3_nt: TGTGCCAGCAGGCAATCGGGGGGGGAGTCTGGCTACACCTTC
clone_size: few; d_call: -; j_call: TRBJ1-2; v_call: TRBV20-1; cdr3_aa: CSARGQGGGYTF; cdr3_nt: TGCAGTGCTAGAGGTCAGGGCGGCGGCTACACCTTC
clone_size: -; d_call: TRBD1; j_call: TRBJ1-5; v_call: TRBV6-1; cdr3_aa: CASRPLTGELNQPQHF; cdr3_nt: TGTGCCAGCAGACCTCTAACAGGGGAGCTTAATCAGCCCCAGCATTTT
clone_size: -; d_call: TRBD2; j_call: TRBJ2-1; v_call: TRBV6-1; cdr3_aa: CASSVSGESSYNEQFF; cdr3_nt: TGTGCCAGCAGTGTAAGCGGGGAGAGCTCCTACAATGAGCAGTTCTTC
clone_size: -; d_call: -; j_call: TRBJ2-7; v_call: TRBV20-1; cdr3_aa: CSATQLSSYEQYF; cdr3_nt: TGCAGTGCTACCCAATTGAGCTCCTACGAGCAGTACTTC
clone_size: -; d_call: TRBD2; j_call: TRBJ2-7; v_call: TRBV11-2; cdr3_aa: CASSPGRASGTYEQYF; cdr3_nt: TGTGCCAGCAGCCCCGGTCGGGCTAGCGGAACCTACGAGCAGTACTTC
clone_size: -; d_call: -; j_call: TRBJ2-7; v_call: TRBV9; cdr3_aa: CASSVEGSSYEQYF; cdr3_nt: TGTGCCAGCAGCGTAGAAGGGAGCTCCTACGAGCAGTACTTC
clone_size: -; d_call: -; j_call: TRBJ2-1; v_call: TRBV5-1; cdr3_aa: CASSLVAGAYNEQFF; cdr3_nt: TGCGCCAGCAGTTTGGTGGCGGGTGCCTACAATGAGCAGTTCTTC
clone_size: -; d_call: TRBD2; j_call: TRBJ2-7; v_call: TRBV11-3; cdr3_aa: CASRPGSGSGEQYF; cdr3_nt: TGTGCCAGCAGGCCCGGCAGCGGGAGCGGTGAGCAGTACTTC
clone_size: -; d_call: -; j_call: TRBJ2-1; v_call: TRBV20-1; cdr3_aa: CSANPLSSPGNEQFF; cdr3_nt: TGCAGTGCTAATCCCCTGAGCTCCCCCGGGAATGAGCAGTTCTTC
clone_size: -; d_call: TRBD1; j_call: TRBJ2-1; v_call: TRBV24-1; cdr3_aa: CATSDSGQGRYNEQFF; cdr3_nt: TGTGCCACCAGTGATTCGGGACAGGGCCGCTACAATGAGCAGTTCTTC
clone_size: -; d_call: -; j_call: TRBJ1-1; v_call: TRBV7-2; cdr3_aa: CASSLLGVNTEAFF; cdr3_nt: TGTGCCAGCAGCTTATTAGGGGTGAACACTGAAGCTTTCTTT
clone_size: -; d_call: -; j_call: TRBJ1-2; v_call: TRBV4-1; cdr3_aa: CASSQGPILNYGYTF; cdr3_nt: TGCGCCAGCAGCCAAGGACCGATATTAAACTATGGCTACACCTTC
clone_size: -; d_call: -; j_call: TRBJ2-2; v_call: TRBV24-1; cdr3_aa: CATSLWGNTGELFF; cdr3_nt: TGTGCCACCTCGCTGTGGGGGAACACCGGGGAGCTGTTTTTT
clone_size: -; d_call: -; j_call: TRBJ2-3; v_call: TRBV6-2/TRBV6-3; cdr3_aa: CASSYLGTDTQYF; cdr3_nt: TGTGCCAGCAGTTACCTAGGTACAGATACGCAGTATTTT
clone_size: -; d_call: TRBD1; j_call: TRBJ2-5; v_call: TRBV19; cdr3_aa: CASSTPPGQGGETQYF; cdr3_nt: TGTGCCAGTAGTACGCCTCCGGGACAGGGTGGAGAGACCCAGTACTTC
clone_size: few; d_call: -; j_call: TRBJ1-2; v_call: TRBV6-2/TRBV6-3; cdr3_aa: CASGGLFNYGYTF; cdr3_nt: TGTGCCAGCGGGGGCCTTTTTAACTATGGCTACACCTTC
clone_size: -; d_call: TRBD1; j_call: TRBJ1-1; v_call: TRBV7-9; cdr3_aa: CASSSLRDRGTEAFF; cdr3_nt: TGTGCCAGCAGCTCTCTAAGGGACAGGGGAACTGAAGCTTTCTTT
clone_size: few; d_call: -; j_call: TRBJ2-5; v_call: TRBV7-2; cdr3_aa: CASSRLGEETQYF; cdr3_nt: TGTGCCAGCAGCCGACTAGGCGAAGAGACCCAGTACTTC
clone_size: -; d_call: -; j_call: TRBJ2-5; v_call: TRBV11-3; cdr3_aa: CASSLTAGTRYQETQYF; cdr3_nt: TGTGCCAGCAGCTTAACCGCCGGGACAAGGTACCAAGAGACCCAGTACTTC